This T cell receptor beta chain was retrieved from a study of T cell responses to AZD1222 COVID-19 vaccine. General study results and limits: Spike-wide vaccine-associated CD4 TCRs dominated at 160-218 and 743-854.

Method: immunoSEQ multiplex PCR; TCRdb's copy keeps in-frame clones and lacks some. The sample records about 150,000 clones, about nine tenths being singletons. J lost 3 bases, V lost 5 bases, and 5 bases had no gene match. CDR1 is MNHNS, CDR2 SASEGT, per germline. The CDR3 has 15 residues. As concerns this clone: The target antigen is unknown.

Sequencing was performed on peripheral blood, taken on day 0 of AZD1222 vaccination. This receptor was taken from an adult in good health. This chain links TRBV6-1 with TRBJ2-1; TRBD2 agrees at 9 bases. The CDR3 nucleotides are TGTGCCAGCAGTTCCGCTAGCGGGAACTACAATGAGCAGTTCTTC. As protein: CASSSASGNYNEQFF.